These 23 T cell receptor beta chains share one sample of origin, sequenced in a study of CD8+ T cells in alopecia areata. Treatment defined: oral pan-JAK inhibitor, 5-10 mg twice daily. cDNA reverse transcribed from extracted RNA served as the sequencing template. Assay: immunoSEQ multiplex PCR; the TCRdb copy retains only in-frame clones and omits some. The data show roughly 200,000 clones, with less than 45% seen just once and under 0.55% held by the top ten. Sequencing was performed on CD4+ T cells sorted from blood, taken between weeks 30 and 35, from a patient treated with tofacitinib. These receptors all stem from a human donor with alopecia areata.

The chain employs TRBV12-5 and TRBJ2-1; 8 bases agree with TRBD1. The germline V gene has CDR1 LGHNT and CDR2 FRNRAP. The CDR3 totals 14 residues. J lost 1 base, V lost 9 bases, and 5 bases had no gene match. The CDR3 loop reads CASARQGSYNEQFF. The CDR3, as DNA: TGTGCTAGCGCCCGACAGGGGTCCTACAATGAGCAGTTCTTC.

The chain has TRBV4-2 and TRBJ2-3, with TRBD2 identical over 14 bases. Trimming took 1 base from V and 4 from J; bases not matched to a gene: 4. Germline V lookup: CDR1 LGHNA, CDR2 YNFKEQ. This CDR3 region has 17 residues. The CDR3 DNA sequence: TGTGCCAGCAGCCAAGGACTAGCGGGAGGGCCAGCAGATACGCAGTATTTT. As protein: CASSQGLAGGPADTQYF.

The chain uses TRBV5-1 and TRBJ2-1; TRBD2 might be the D (5 bases). Germline CDR1 SGHRS, CDR2 YFSETQ. V was trimmed by 0 bases and J by 5 bases, leaving 9 bases between them. The CDR3 contains 14 residues. Here the CDR3 DNA reads TGCGCCAGCAGCTTGGGCGGGTGGGACAATGAGCAGTTCTTC. It encodes CASSLGGWDNEQFF.

This chain joins TRBV5-1 and TRBJ2-5, with 8 nucleotides matching TRBD1. Germline trimming cut 2 bases from V and 5 bases from J; bases unmatched to any gene: 5. Germline loops: CDR1 SGHRS, CDR2 YFSETQ. This CDR3 has 14 amino acids. As DNA, the CDR3 is TGCGCCAGCAGCTTAAACAGGGGGTCGGAGACCCAGTACTTC. Encoded protein: CASSLNRGSETQYF.

This clone came up a few times. The genes are TRBV30 and TRBJ1-2; D call uncertain. The germline V and J ends were trimmed by 8 bases and 6 bases, with 10 bases remaining between them. The CDR3 sequence is 10 residues long. The V gene's germline CDR1 is GTSNPN and CDR2 SVGIG (reference sequence). The CDR3 DNA sequence: TGTGCCGTCGGCGAAAATGGCTACACCTTC. Protein: CAVGENGYTF.

This chain uses TRBV5-6 with TRBJ2-5, with 7 nucleotides matching TRBD2. V lost 4 bases and J lost 0; bases outside the gene matches: 9. The length of the CDR3 is 16 residues. The germline V gene encodes CDR1 SGHDT and CDR2 YYEEEE. The CDR3 region has the DNA TGTGCCAGCAGCCTCCTCCGGCTAGCGGACCAAGAGACCCAGTACTTC. The encoded protein is CASSLLRLADQETQYF.

This chain links TRBV2 with TRBJ2-5; TRBD1 is a possible D gene (5 bases). The CDR3 runs to 13 residues. CDR1 is SNHLY and CDR2 is FYNNEI in the germline V gene. Trimming removed 3 bases from V and 4 bases from J, with 9 bases in between. CDR3 nucleotide sequence: TGTGCCAGCAGTGAGGGGCGGCGAGAGACCCAGTACTTC. Protein product: CASSEGRRETQYF. Looking up the rest from reference TRBV2 and TRBJ2-5 gives the full variable domain: EPEVTQTPSHQVTQMGQEVILRCVPISNHLYFYWYRQILGQKVEFLVSFYNNEISEKSEIFDDQFSVERPDGSNFTLKIRSTKLEDSAMYFCASSEGRRETQYFGPGTRLLVL.

The CDR3 loop reads CITNGWYSKNIQYF. The CDR3 DNA reads as TGCATCACCAATGGGTGGTATTCCAAAAACATTCAGTACTTC. This chain links TRBV29-1 with TRBJ2-4; D remains unclear. CDR1 and CDR2 from the germline V gene are SQVTM and ANQGSEA. The CDR3 contains 14 residues.

There are a few counts of this clone. The chain employs TRBV7-2 and TRBJ1-1; unclear D gene. This CDR3 has 15 residues. V was shortened by 2 bases and J by 1 base, with 11 bases between the two germline ends. CDR1 and CDR2 (germline): SGHTA, FQGNSA. CDR3 sequence reads: CASSLMSAANTEAFF. CDR3 bases: TGTGCCAGCAGCTTAATGTCAGCCGCGAACACTGAAGCTTTCTTT.

J is TRBJ1-1 and V is TRBV30, with 9 bases aligning to TRBD1. Germline CDR1 reads GTSNPN; CDR2 reads SVGIG (reference sequence). The CDR3 consists of 13 residues. Trimming at V came to 7 bases and at J to 4 bases, leaving 7 bases not matched to a gene. The DNA for the CDR3 is TGTGCCTCTTTACAGGGGGCTGCCACTGAAGCTTTCTTT. As protein: CASLQGAATEAFF. The full variable domain, in which reference TRBV30 and TRBJ1-1 provide the parts outside the CDR3, is SQTIHQWPATLVQPVGSPLSLECTVEGTSNPNLYWYRQAAGRGLQLLFYSVGIGQISSEVPQNLSASRPQDRQFILSSKKLLLSDSGFYLCASLQGAATEAFFGQGTRLTVV.

The genes are TRBV7-3 and TRBJ1-1, with D perhaps TRBD1 (6 bases). CDR1 is SGHTA and CDR2 is FQGTGA in the germline V gene. The V end lost 5 bases, the J end lost 1 base, and 14 bases lay between the germline ends. The CDR3 covers 15 residues. CDR3 in amino acids: CASSTPTGKNTEAFF. The CDR3 DNA reads as TGTGCCAGCAGCACCCCGACAGGAAAGAACACTGAAGCTTTCTTT. The complete variable domain, with remaining parts taken from reference TRBV7-3 and TRBJ1-1, reads GAGVSQTPSNKVTEKGKYVELRCDPISGHTALYWYRQSLGQGPEFLIYFQGTGAADDSGLPNDRFFAVRPEGSVSTLKIQRTERGDSAVYLCASSTPTGKNTEAFFGQGTRLTVV.

As for this clone: Other DNA sequences in the same sample also yield this CDR3. J is TRBJ1-1 and V is TRBV30; a weak D match, TRBD1 (5 bases). The CDR3 spans 13 residues. Trimming shortened V by 0 bases and J by 4 bases, and 9 bases separated the two germline ends. CDR1 and CDR2 (germline): GTSNPN, SVGIG (reference sequence). In DNA, the CDR3 is TGTGCCTGGAGTGTACAAGGGGCCACTGAAGCTTTCTTT. The encoded protein is CAWSVQGATEAFF.

The chain is built from TRBV27 and TRBJ2-1; TRBD2 aligns across 9 bases. The V and J ends lost 2 bases and 4 bases, in that order; junction bases with no gene match: 3. Germline V gene data show CDR1 as MNHEY and CDR2 as SMNVEV (reference sequence). CDR3 size: 15 residues. CDR3: CASSLIAGVYNEQFF. CDR3 nucleotides: TGTGCCAGCAGTTTAATAGCGGGGGTGTACAATGAGCAGTTCTTC.

The chain recombines TRBV27 with TRBJ1-5; no firm D call. The length of the CDR3 is 12 residues. The germline V gene encodes CDR1 MNHEY and CDR2 SMNVEV (reference sequence). Trimming pared 8 bases from V and 6 bases from J, leaving 11 bases between. This CDR3 is CASSGLGQPQHF. CDR3 DNA sequence: TGTGCCAGCTCAGGATTGGGTCAGCCCCAGCATTTT.

The rearrangement uses TRBV7-2 and TRBJ1-5, with D tentatively TRBD1 (5 bases). V was pared by 1 base and J by 0 bases, with 10 bases between. Germline CDR1 and CDR2: SGHTA and FQGNSA. The CDR3 sequence is 16 residues long. DNA for the CDR3: TGTGCCAGCAGCTTAGGAAGTGGGGGTAGCAATCAGCCCCAGCATTTT. This gives the protein CASSLGSGGSNQPQHF.

There are a few counts of this clone. The V gene is TRBV19, the J gene TRBJ1-5, with D unresolved. The CDR3 runs 14 residues. The V gene's germline CDR1 is LNHDA and CDR2 SQIVND (reference sequence). Between the trimmed V and J ends, which lost 2 bases and 6 bases, there was a span of 11 bases. CDR3 bases: TGTGCCAGTAGTATAAAGACCGCGATTCAGCCCCAGCATTTT. This gives the protein CASSIKTAIQPQHF.

V usage is TRBV7-9 and J usage is TRBJ2-1, with 8 bases aligning to TRBD2. Germline CDR1 reads SEHNR; CDR2 reads FQNEAQ (reference sequence). The CDR3 consists of 16 residues. V lost 5 bases and J lost 3; bases outside the gene matches: 9. The CDR3 sequence is CASSKHPSGLYNEQFF. CDR3 sequence (DNA): TGTGCCAGCAGCAAACACCCTAGCGGGCTCTACAATGAGCAGTTCTTC. The variable domain in full, with the rest retrieved from reference TRBV7-9 and TRBJ2-1, is DTGVSQNPRHKITKRGQNVTFRCDPISEHNRLYWYRQTLGQGPEFLTYFQNEAQLEKSRLLSDRFSAERPKGSFSTLEIQRTEQGDSAMYLCASSKHPSGLYNEQFFGPGTRLTVL.

The chain employs TRBV5-4 and TRBJ1-2, with D perhaps matching TRBD1 (6 bases). The germline V and J ends were trimmed by 0 bases and 7 bases, with 13 bases remaining between them. The CDR3 sequence is 14 residues long. The V gene's germline CDR1 is SGHNT and CDR2 YYREEE (reference sequence). This CDR3 is CASSLAGGQGGYTF. CDR3 bases: TGTGCCAGCAGCTTGGCCGGGGGGCAGGGTGGCTACACCTTC.

The chain links TRBV7-9 to TRBJ1-2; D is uncertain. V was cut by 3 bases and J by 7 bases, with 9 bases left in between. This CDR3 is 12 amino acids long. The germline CDR1 and CDR2 sequences are SEHNR and FQNEAQ (reference sequence). CDR3 DNA: TGTGCCAGCAGCTTCAGCCTGGCTGGCTACACCTTC. It translates to CASSFSLAGYTF.

This clone has more than one count but fewer than ten. The chain employs TRBV4-1 and TRBJ2-7; D not resolved. Looked up from germline, CDR1 is MGHRA and CDR2 is YSYEKL. V was cut by 4 bases and J by 5 bases, with 15 bases left in between. The CDR3 totals 14 residues. The chain's CDR3 is CASSPRIGVDEQYF. CDR3 sequence (DNA): TGCGCCAGCAGCCCCCGTATTGGCGTAGACGAGCAGTACTTC.

The chain uses TRBV13 and TRBJ1-1; D gene unclear. Germline CDR1 PRHDT, CDR2 FYEKMQ (reference sequence). CDR3 length: 12 amino acids. V was cut by 1 base and J by 11 bases, with 11 bases left in between. CDR3 in amino acids: CASSLEVPRAFF. DNA of the CDR3: TGTGCCAGCAGCTTAGAGGTCCCGAGGGCTTTCTTT. The full variable domain, with the rest looked up from reference TRBV13 and TRBJ1-1, is AAGVIQSPRHLIKEKRETATLKCYPIPRHDTVYWYQQGPGQDPQFLISFYEKMQSDKGSIPDRFSAQQFSDYHSELNMSSLELGDSALYFCASSLEVPRAFFGQGTRLTVV.

The rearrangement joins TRBV4-1 to TRBJ1-3, with TRBD1 matching 10 bases. With 4 bases clipped from V and 0 bases from J, the junction kept 6 bases outside the gene matches. CDR3 length equals 17 residues. CDR1 is MGHRA, CDR2 YSYEKL, per germline. CDR3 region: CASSLKGQGISGNTIYF. The CDR3 DNA sequence: TGCGCCAGCAGCCTGAAGGGACAGGGGATCTCTGGAAACACCATATATTTT.

The chain is built from TRBV29-1 and TRBJ2-2; TRBD1 is a possible D gene (5 bases). The CDR3 consists of 12 residues. Trimming removed 6 bases at V and 5 bases at J, with 10 bases between. CDR1 SQVTM and CDR2 ANQGSEA come from the germline V gene. CDR3 sequence (DNA): TGCAGCGTCAGTTGGACAACCGGGGAGCTGTTTTTT. Residues: CSVSWTTGELFF.